A single sample gave rise to the 23 T cell receptor beta chains below, sequenced in a study of blood T cell repertoires in COVID-19. Data came from immunoSEQ multiplex PCR; TCRdb stores just in-frame clones and leaves some out. The profile covers about 100,000 clones, with 70% to 90% appearing a single time and around an eighth taken by the ten largest. The sequencing input was peripheral blood. The receptors shown here come from a man between 45 and 60 years old with active or convalescent COVID-19.

The rearrangement links TRBV11-1 to TRBJ2-1, with D perhaps TRBD1 (5 bases). This CDR3 is built from 13 residues. The ends were cut back, 6 bases at V and 4 bases at J, with 10 bases in the middle. Per the germline V gene, CDR1 is SGHAT and CDR2 is FQDESV (reference sequence). CDR3 sequence: CASSFDRYNEQFF. In nucleotides, the CDR3 is TGTGCCAGCAGTTTCGACAGATACAATGAGCAGTTCTTC.

The chain is built from TRBV20-1 and TRBJ1-4; TRBD1 is a possible D gene (6 bases). The CDR3 runs 14 residues. Trimming took 3 bases from V and 10 from J, leaving 18 bases between them. In germline, CDR1 is DFQATT, CDR2 SNEGSKA (reference sequence). CDR3 region: CSASPQGTGPKLFF. The CDR3 DNA sequence: TGCAGTGCTAGTCCACAGGGTACTGGGCCAAAACTGTTTTTT.

The chain links TRBV6-6 to TRBJ1-1; D gene unclear. Germline lookup yields CDR1 MNHNY and CDR2 SVGAGI (reference sequence). The length of the CDR3 is 13 residues. V was shortened by 2 bases and J by 1 base, with 5 bases between the two germline ends. CDR3 nucleotide sequence: TGTGCCAGCAGTTACGCGGAGAACACTGAAGCTTTCTTT. Its translation: CASSYAENTEAFF.

Remarks on this clone: Within the sample, other DNA sequences also encode this same CDR3. The V gene is TRBV5-1, the J gene TRBJ2-7; 11 bases fit TRBD2. Trimming at V came to 0 bases and at J to 2 bases, leaving 1 base not matched to a gene. The CDR3 sequence is 15 residues long. Germline V lookup: CDR1 SGHRS, CDR2 YFSETQ. The CDR3 loop reads CASSLETSGAYEQYF. In DNA form, the CDR3 reads TGCGCCAGCAGCTTGGAGACTAGCGGGGCCTACGAGCAGTACTTC.

The table lists this clone with a count of one. The V call is TRBV19, the J call TRBJ2-7, with TRBD2 matching 12 bases. Unmatched junction bases numbered 6, after V lost 5 bases and J lost 1 base. The CDR3 totals 16 residues. CDR1 and CDR2 (germline): LNHDA, SQIVND (reference sequence). The CDR3 is CASSGKTSGRSYEQYF. The CDR3 bases are TGTGCCAGTAGTGGGAAGACTAGCGGGAGATCCTACGAGCAGTACTTC.

This chain joins TRBV19 and TRBJ2-7; 9 bases fit TRBD2. V was clipped by 6 bases and J by 2 bases; unmatched bases: 8. CDR1 LNHDA and CDR2 SQIVND come from the germline V gene (reference sequence). The CDR3 is 15 amino acids. The CDR3 sequence: CASRNLAGPPYEQYF. The DNA of the CDR3 is TGTGCCAGTAGGAATCTAGCGGGGCCACCCTACGAGCAGTACTTC.

This clone has a handful of counts. The chain couples TRBV5-6 to TRBJ1-1; 8 bases line up with TRBD1. Per the germline V gene, CDR1 is SGHDT and CDR2 is YYEEEE. This CDR3 is 13 amino acids long. Losses at the gene ends were 4 bases for V and 10 bases for J; bases not matched to a gene: 9. DNA for the CDR3: TGTGCCAGCAGCCCACTTACAGGGGGGGGAGCTTTCTTT. This translates into CASSPLTGGGAFF.

V and J are TRBV6-5 and TRBJ2-7; TRBD1 is a possible D gene (6 bases). V lost 7 bases and J 4 bases, leaving 14 bases between the germline ends. Germline CDR1 MNHEY, CDR2 SVGAGI. The CDR3 spans 13 residues. The CDR3 sequence: CASKRDTTYEQYF. In DNA form, the CDR3 reads TGTGCCAGCAAACGGGACACCACTTACGAGCAGTACTTC.

This clone was seen a handful of times. The V call is TRBV19, the J call TRBJ2-1, with a weak D call TRBD2 (5 bases). Germline CDR1 LNHDA, CDR2 SQIVND (reference sequence). The CDR3 length is 15 residues. Trimming cost V 3 bases and J 7 bases, with 16 bases left between them. The CDR3 DNA follows: TGTGCCAGTAGTATGGCTAGCAAGGGAGAGAATGAGCAGTTCTTC. Translated, it gives CASSMASKGENEQFF.

The rearrangement uses TRBV5-1 and TRBJ1-4, with 8 bases identical to TRBD1. The germline CDR1 and CDR2 sequences are SGHRS and YFSETQ. V trimming: 3 bases; J trimming: 3 bases; junction bases outside the gene matches: 4. This CDR3 contains 15 residues. The CDR3 nucleotides are TGCGCCAGCAGCTACGGACAGGGACCTAATGAAAAACTGTTTTTT. Its protein product is CASSYGQGPNEKLFF.

V usage is TRBV6-5 and J usage is TRBJ1-3; 7 bases agree with TRBD1. Per the germline V gene, CDR1 is MNHEY and CDR2 is SVGAGI. This CDR3 comprises 13 residues. V lost 7 bases to trimming and J lost 8 bases; unmatched junction nucleotides: 8. This CDR3 reads CASTLGQRDTIYF. CDR3 coding DNA: TGTGCCAGCACCCTGGGACAGCGGGACACCATATATTTT.

The chain is built from TRBV27 and TRBJ2-3; 8 nucleotides line up with TRBD2. The CDR3 totals 16 residues. CDR1 is MNHEY, CDR2 SMNVEV, per germline (reference sequence). V was pared by 3 bases and J by 0 bases, with 5 bases of the junction left unmatched. DNA of the CDR3: TGTGCCAGCAGTTTTCACGGGGGGGCAAGCACAGATACGCAGTATTTT. Amino acids: CASSFHGGASTDTQYF.

V and J are TRBV11-2 and TRBJ1-5; no clear D. CDR3 size: 14 residues. The V and J ends lost 1 base and 2 bases respectively, with 6 bases between them. The germline gives CDR1 SGHAT, CDR2 FQNNGV. Here the CDR3 DNA reads TGTGCCAGCAGCTTAGGCGGTCGCAATCAGCCCCAGCATTTT. Its translation: CASSLGGRNQPQHF.

The V and J genes are TRBV3-1 (or the pseudogene TRBV3-2) and TRBJ1-1; D unresolved. Germline CDR1 reads LGHDT; CDR2 reads YNNKEL (reference sequence). This CDR3 contains 13 residues. The V end was cut by 1 base, the J end by 5 bases, with 8 bases between. The CDR3 sequence is CASSQGAVTEAFF. The CDR3, as DNA: TGTGCCAGCAGCCAAGGGGCAGTTACTGAAGCTTTCTTT.

The chain carries TRBV18 and TRBJ1-2, with TRBD1 identical over 12 bases. This CDR3 contains 16 residues. From germline, CDR1 is KGHSH and CDR2 LQKENI. J gave up 8 bases and V 0 bases, and 7 bases lay outside the gene matches. CDR3 amino acids: CASSPPIGTGGVGYTF. CDR3 bases: TGTGCCAGCTCACCACCGATCGGGACAGGGGGCGTCGGCTACACCTTC.

The rearrangement links TRBV7-9 to TRBJ2-5; 7 bases match TRBD1. Germline V CDR1 and CDR2: SEHNR, FQNEAQ (reference sequence). The V segment lost 3 bases and the J segment 3 bases; nucleotides outside the gene matches: 1. This CDR3 contains 13 residues. CDR3: CASSFTGEETQYF. The CDR3 DNA sequence: TGTGCCAGCAGCTTTACAGGGGAAGAGACCCAGTACTTC.

The chain carries TRBV9 and TRBJ2-1; D is uncertain. CDR3 length: 16 amino acids. Germline V gene lookup returns CDR1 SGDLS and CDR2 YYNGEE. V shed 0 bases and J shed 7 bases, with 17 bases lying between them. The CDR3 DNA reads TGTGCCAGCAGCGTAGGCCCCGCTACCCCTTGGAATGAGCAGTTCTTC. Protein: CASSVGPATPWNEQFF.

The DNA for the CDR3 is TGTGCCAGCAGCCCGAATAGGACAGGCGGCGTCTGGTACGAGCAGTACTTC. It specifies CASSPNRTGGVWYEQYF. The V call is TRBV25-1, the J call TRBJ2-7; TRBD1 aligns across 7 bases. Germline CDR1 is MGHDK and CDR2 is SYGVNS. CDR3 length equals 17 residues. Losses at the gene ends were 6 bases for V and 4 bases for J; bases not matched to a gene: 18.

The rearrangement links TRBV5-4 to TRBJ2-3; D possibly corresponds to TRBD2 (7 bases). The germline CDR1 and CDR2 sequences are SGHNT and YYREEE (reference sequence). CDR3 length: 15 amino acids. Trimming took off 7 bases at V and 2 bases at J, with 17 bases between the two ends. The CDR3 loop reads CASAWDGGHTDTQYF. The CDR3 coding sequence is TGTGCCAGCGCCTGGGACGGGGGGCACACAGATACGCAGTATTTT.

This chain links TRBV23-1 with TRBJ2-1, with D perhaps TRBD1 (6 bases). TRBV23-1 counts as an open reading frame of uncertain function. Trimming removed 0 bases at V and 4 bases at J, with 13 bases between. There are 16 residues in the CDR3. The CDR3 region is CASSQSPGHSYNEQFF. CDR3 bases: TGCGCCAGCAGTCAATCTCCGGGACACTCTTACAATGAGCAGTTCTTC.

The rearrangement links TRBV24-1 to TRBJ2-5; D remains unclear. V was clipped by 4 bases and J by 0 bases, with 8 bases between them. The CDR3 has 14 residues. Germline V gives CDR1 KGHDR, CDR2 SFDVKD. This chain's CDR3 is CATSDRSYQETQYF. The CDR3 DNA sequence: TGTGCCACCAGTGACAGGTCGTACCAAGAGACCCAGTACTTC.

The J gene is TRBJ2-1, the V gene TRBV5-1, with D unclear. The V end was cut by 0 bases, the J end by 0 bases, with 10 bases between. Germline V gene sequence: CDR1 SGHRS, CDR2 YFSETQ. This CDR3 comprises 16 residues. In DNA form, the CDR3 reads TGCGCCAGCAGCTTGGGTGCGGAGCCCTCCTACAATGAGCAGTTCTTC. Protein: CASSLGAEPSYNEQFF. Full variable domain (outside the CDR3, taken from reference TRBV5-1 and TRBJ2-1): KAGVTQTPRYLIKTRGQQVTLSCSPISGHRSVSWYQQTPGQGLQFLFEYFSETQRNKGNFPGRFSGRQFSNSRSEMNVSTLELGDSALYLCASSLGAEPSYNEQFFGPGTRLTVL.

This chain connects TRBV27 to TRBJ1-6, with a tentative D call TRBD1 (6 bases). Trimming left V 7 bases short and J 6 bases short, with 13 bases between. Germline CDR1 and CDR2: MNHEY and SMNVEV (reference sequence). This CDR3 spans 14 amino acids. CDR3 bases: TGTGCCAGCACCGTGACAGGTCGTAATTCACCCCTCCACTTT. Amino acid sequence: CASTVTGRNSPLHF.